This entry lists 29 T cell receptor beta chains sequenced from one sample in a study of CD8 T cells in ankylosing spondylitis (dated by TCRdb to the late 2010s). The method behind the library was 5' RACE. The sequencer was an Illumina HiSeq 2500. TCRdb passed the public sequencing reads through fastp at Q25 and MiXCR, retaining productive beta sequences. Each record represents a unique CDR3 protein, reported with the most common genes and DNA among its rows. The sample table holds roughly 38,000 distinct CDR3 sequences, of which about 9.4% were seen once. The biggest ten clones account for roughly 15% of the sample. The sample consisted of blood, either unsorted or a sorted T cell fraction (not recorded which). These receptors all stem from a male donor with ankylosing spondylitis or in good health (not recorded which).

The rearrangement uses TRBV2 and TRBJ2-2, with 12 bases lining up with TRBD2. The germline CDR1 and CDR2 sequences are SNHLY and FYNNEI. This CDR3 spans 18 amino acids. Trimming at V came to 11 bases and at J to 4 bases, leaving 17 bases not matched to a gene. This CDR3 is CAFTGGLAGGPGTGELFF. CDR3 in DNA: TGTGCCTTCACCGGGGGGCTAGCGGGAGGGCCGGGCACCGGGGAGCTGTTTTTT. Full variable domain (outside the CDR3, taken from reference TRBV2 and TRBJ2-2): EPEVTQTPSHQVTQMGQEVILRCVPISNHLYFYWYRQILGQKVEFLVSFYNNEISEKSEIFDDQFSVERPDGSNFTLKIRSTKLEDSAMYFCAFTGGLAGGPGTGELFFGEGSRLTVL.

J is TRBJ2-1 and V is TRBV10-3; TRBD2 aligns across 14 bases. This CDR3 has 14 amino acids. Germline trimming cut 7 bases from V and 9 bases from J; bases unmatched to any gene: 5. Looked up from germline, CDR1 is ENHRY and CDR2 is SYGVKD. The CDR3 coding sequence is TGTGCCATCACCGGGACTAGCGGGAGCGGTGAGCAGTTCTTC. This sequence encodes CAITGTSGSGEQFF.

This clonotype has at least ten counts. This sequence joins TRBV6-1 and TRBJ2-2, with D maybe TRBD2 (6 bases). This CDR3 comprises 15 residues. The ends were cut back, 5 bases at V and 0 bases at J, with 10 bases in the middle. Germline V lookup: CDR1 MNHNS, CDR2 SASEGT. The CDR3 nucleotides read TGTGCCAGCAGTCATCGGACTACGAACACCGGGGAGCTGTTTTTT. This gives the protein CASSHRTTNTGELFF.

This clonotype showed up many times. The chain carries TRBV20-1 and TRBJ2-5; 15 nucleotides agree with TRBD2. V shed 5 bases and J 2 bases; nucleotides not matched to a gene: 6. CDR3 length: 16 residues. Germline values: CDR1 DFQATT, CDR2 SNEGSKA (reference sequence). In nucleotides, the CDR3 is TGCAGTGCTGGGGGAGGGACTAGCGGGGGGCAAGAGACCCAGTACTTC. Protein: CSAGGGTSGGQETQYF.

This clonotype showed up many times. This rearrangement joins TRBV12-3 or TRBV12-4 to TRBJ2-3, with no clear D. This CDR3 is built from 11 residues. Trimming took off 6 bases at V and 3 bases at J, with 4 bases between the two ends. CDR3 region: CASSQTDTQYF. DNA of the CDR3: TGTGCCAGCAGCCAAACAGATACGCAGTATTTT.

This clonotype was detected many times. V gene TRBV29-1 combines with J gene TRBJ2-1; TRBD2 matches at 8 bases. CDR1 is SQVTM and CDR2 is ANQGSEA in the germline V gene. This CDR3 is 14 amino acids long. Losses at the gene ends were 7 bases for V and 0 bases for J; bases not matched to a gene: 5. Here the CDR3 reads CSATSGGSYNEQFF. The CDR3 DNA follows: TGCAGCGCAACAAGCGGGGGCTCCTACAATGAGCAGTTCTTC.

This clonotype was counted a few times. The chain is built from TRBV2 and TRBJ2-7; 8 bases align to TRBD1. CDR1 and CDR2 (germline): SNHLY, FYNNEI. The CDR3 runs 16 residues. J gave up 4 bases and V 6 bases, and 14 bases lay outside the gene matches. The CDR3 is CASRTPRAGGKYEQYF. CDR3 coding DNA: TGTGCCAGCAGAACCCCCCGCGCAGGGGGCAAGTACGAGCAGTACTTC.

About this clonotype itself: A much larger clone lies one base from this, so it may be a read error. The CDR3 carries no conserved terminal phenylalanine or tryptophan, so it likely arises from a read error. This chain links TRBV27 with TRBJ1-1; the D gene is possibly TRBD1 (5 bases). V shed 3 bases and J shed 3 bases, with 17 bases lying between them. Germline V lookup: CDR1 MNHEY, CDR2 SMNVEV (reference sequence). This CDR3 is built from 16 residues. This CDR3 is CASSFGPGGAHTEAFS. The DNA for the CDR3 is TGTGCCAGCAGTTTCGGTCCGGGAGGGGCTCACACTGAAGCTTTCTCT.

This clonotype was detected ten times or more. The chain uses TRBV6-2 or TRBV6-3 and TRBJ2-4, with unresolved D. The CDR3 has 15 amino acids. Germline CDR1 is MNHEY and CDR2 is SVGEGT. V lost 5 bases to trimming and J lost 7 bases, with 18 bases between them. CDR3 residues: CASSPPLPVWNIQYF. In nucleotides, the CDR3 is TGTGCCAGCAGTCCACCCTTACCAGTGTGGAACATTCAGTACTTC.

In this sample, this clonotype turned up many times. The V and J genes are TRBV6-5 and TRBJ1-5; D not certain. V was trimmed by 0 bases and J by 0 bases, leaving 15 bases between them. The CDR3 consists of 18 residues. Germline V lookup: CDR1 MNHEY, CDR2 SVGAGI. CDR3 DNA: TGTGCCAGCAGTTACTCGGGCCGGTACCAGTATAGCAATCAGCCCCAGCATTTT. Its translation: CASSYSGRYQYSNQPQHF.

In its sample, this clonotype ranks as medium-sized (0.01 to 0.1%). J is TRBJ2-1 and V is TRBV29-1, with D perhaps TRBD1 (6 bases). CDR1 is SQVTM, CDR2 ANQGSEA, per germline. V lost 3 bases to trimming and J lost 4 bases, with 10 bases between them. This CDR3 contains 13 residues. The CDR3 coding sequence is TGCAGCGTTGATAAGACAGGTTACAATGAGCAGTTCTTC. Its protein product is CSVDKTGYNEQFF.

The CDR3 nucleotides are TGCAGCGTTGACGCTGGCGTCATGAACACTGAAGCTTTCTTT. Amino acid sequence: CSVDAGVMNTEAFF. The chain links TRBV29-1 to TRBJ1-1; no firm D call. The CDR3 runs 14 residues. Trimming pared 3 bases from V and 0 bases from J, leaving 11 bases between. Germline-derived CDR1 and CDR2 are SQVTM and ANQGSEA.

The V gene is TRBV14, the J gene TRBJ1-2; TRBD1 might be the D (5 bases). Germline V CDR1 and CDR2: SGHDN, FVKESK. This CDR3 spans 15 amino acids. Deletions cut 3 bases from V and 7 bases from J, with 18 bases between. The CDR3 is CASSQLDMANSGYTF. The DNA of the CDR3 is TGTGCCAGCAGCCAGTTGGACATGGCAAACAGTGGCTACACCTTC.

The table lists this clonotype with many counts. This chain connects TRBV20-1 to TRBJ2-5; D is possibly TRBD1 or TRBD2 (5 bases each). The V gene's germline CDR1 is DFQATT and CDR2 SNEGSKA (reference sequence). The CDR3 has 13 amino acids. Trimming removed 0 bases at V and 6 bases at J, with 11 bases between. The chain's CDR3 is CSARDEGKQTQYF. The CDR3 bases are TGCAGTGCTAGAGATGAGGGGAAACAGACCCAGTACTTC.

The sample holds a few counts of this clonotype. The chain combines TRBV3-1 with TRBJ1-5; no clear D. This CDR3 spans 14 amino acids. Germline CDR1 is LGHDT and CDR2 is YNNKEL (reference sequence). Deletions cut 0 bases from V and 2 bases from J, with 5 bases between. CDR3: CASSQDKGNQPQHF. CDR3 bases: TGTGCCAGCAGCCAAGATAAAGGCAATCAGCCCCAGCATTTT.

This clonotype was counted many times. This sequence joins TRBV6-1 and TRBJ1-3; the D gene is possibly TRBD1 (6 bases). Per the germline V gene, CDR1 is MNHNS and CDR2 is SASEGT. The ends were cut back, 2 bases at V and 4 bases at J, with 9 bases in the middle. This CDR3 has 14 residues. The CDR3 spells CASSERQVGNTIYF. The DNA of the CDR3 is TGTGCCAGCAGTGAAAGACAGGTCGGAAACACCATATATTTT.

This clonotype was seen ten or more times. The chain joins TRBV5-1 to TRBJ2-7; 7 bases map to TRBD1. Per the germline V gene, CDR1 is SGHRS and CDR2 is YFSETQ. The V and J ends lost 3 bases and 2 bases, in that order; junction bases with no gene match: 11. The CDR3 runs to 16 residues. CDR3 residues: CASSSGWDSRTYEQYF. CDR3 bases: TGCGCCAGCAGCTCGGGCTGGGACAGTCGAACCTACGAGCAGTACTTC. Looking up the rest from reference TRBV5-1 and TRBJ2-7 gives the full variable domain: KAGVTQTPRYLIKTRGQQVTLSCSPISGHRSVSWYQQTPGQGLQFLFEYFSETQRNKGNFPGRFSGRQFSNSRSEMNVSTLELGDSALYLCASSSGWDSRTYEQYFGPGTRLTVT.

The sample holds many counts of this clonotype. The chain links TRBV10-3 to TRBJ2-1; 10 positions match TRBD2. Trimming at V came to 7 bases and at J to 9 bases, leaving 15 bases not matched to a gene. This CDR3 spans 16 amino acids. Germline-derived CDR1 and CDR2 are ENHRY and SYGVKD. The CDR3 is CAINQKLAGRVGEQFF. The CDR3 DNA reads as TGTGCCATCAACCAGAAACTAGCGGGGAGAGTGGGTGAGCAGTTCTTC.

V and J are TRBV11-2 and TRBJ2-2; D not certain. The V end lost 1 base, the J end lost 1 base, and 10 bases lay between the germline ends. CDR3 length: 16 residues. In germline, CDR1 is SGHAT, CDR2 FQNNGV. The CDR3 sequence: CASSLASALNTGELFF. The CDR3, as DNA: TGTGCCAGCAGCTTAGCTTCGGCTTTGAACACCGGGGAGCTGTTTTTT.

By share of the sample, this clonotype is medium-sized (0.01 to 0.1%). The rearrangement joins TRBV5-1 to TRBJ2-2; no reliable D call. The germline CDR1 and CDR2 sequences are SGHRS and YFSETQ. CDR3 size: 18 residues. Trimming took off 5 bases at V and 4 bases at J, with 24 bases between the two ends. The CDR3 region is CASRSTKEATGRTGELFF. The CDR3 coding sequence is TGCGCCAGCAGGAGTACGAAAGAGGCGACCGGACGCACCGGGGAGCTGTTTTTT.

The genes are TRBV20-1 and TRBJ2-7; weak D call: TRBD1 (6 bases). V lost 0 bases, J lost 2 bases, and 20 bases lay in between. CDR1 and CDR2 (germline): DFQATT, SNEGSKA (reference sequence). The CDR3 runs 17 residues. The CDR3 region is CSARDLTDRGAPYEQYF. For the CDR3, the DNA is TGCAGTGCTAGAGACTTGACGGACAGAGGCGCCCCCTACGAGCAGTACTTC.

Ten or more counts support this clonotype. The chain uses TRBV12-3 or TRBV12-4 and TRBJ1-4, with 8 positions matching TRBD1. V lost 3 bases to trimming and J lost 8 bases; unmatched junction nucleotides: 8. CDR3 length equals 15 residues. For the CDR3, the DNA is TGTGCCAGCAGTTTTCAGGGGGCGGATCGGGAAAAACTGTTTTTT. Amino acids: CASSFQGADREKLFF.

The V and J genes are TRBV2 and TRBJ2-7; maybe TRBD2 (6 bases). The V end was cut by 4 bases, the J end by 0 bases, with 7 bases between. Germline V CDR1 and CDR2: SNHLY, FYNNEI. CDR3 length: 13 residues. CDR3 amino acids: CASSGGTSYEQYF. CDR3 DNA sequence: TGTGCCAGCAGTGGCGGGACCTCCTACGAGCAGTACTTC.

This clonotype was observed many times. The genes are TRBV10-3 and TRBJ2-5; no definite D call. The V and J ends lost 6 bases and 3 bases respectively, with 14 bases between them. This CDR3 spans 14 amino acids. Looked up from germline, CDR1 is ENHRY and CDR2 is SYGVKD. The CDR3 protein is CAIRALGGEETQYF. CDR3 in DNA: TGTGCCATCAGGGCTTTAGGTGGGGAAGAGACCCAGTACTTC.

This clonotype was detected only a few times. The V call is TRBV29-1, the J call TRBJ2-7; no reliable D call. Between the trimmed V and J ends, which lost 0 bases and 3 bases, there was a span of 6 bases. The CDR3 sequence is 12 residues long. From germline, CDR1 is SQVTM and CDR2 ANQGSEA. The DNA for the CDR3 is TGCAGCGTTGAAGAAGGGATCTACGAGCAGTACTTC. Residues: CSVEEGIYEQYF.

This clonotype came up many times. This sequence joins TRBV4-2 and TRBJ2-7; 12 bases map to TRBD2. V lost 4 bases and J lost 1; bases outside the gene matches: 11. This CDR3 is 18 amino acids long. CDR1 LGHNA and CDR2 YNFKEQ come from the germline V gene. The CDR3 sequence: CASSRREDGLAGSYEQYF. Here the CDR3 DNA reads TGTGCCAGCAGCCGAAGGGAAGATGGACTAGCGGGATCCTACGAGCAGTACTTC.

The chain combines TRBV13 with TRBJ2-5, with 8 positions matching TRBD2. Unmatched junction bases numbered 4, after V lost 5 bases and J lost 2 bases. The CDR3 extends over 14 amino acids. Germline lookup yields CDR1 PRHDT and CDR2 FYEKMQ (reference sequence). The DNA for the CDR3 is TGTGCCAGCAGCGTTAGCGGGACTCAAGAGACCCAGTACTTC. Its translation: CASSVSGTQETQYF.

The chain joins TRBV5-1 to TRBJ2-3; 12 nucleotides line up with TRBD2. V was clipped by 0 bases and J by 0 bases; unmatched bases: 14. This CDR3 comprises 21 residues. The germline V gene has CDR1 SGHRS and CDR2 YFSETQ. The CDR3 DNA reads TGCGCCAGCAGCTTGGGGACTAGCGGGAAAACTAATTACCTCAGCACAGATACGCAGTATTTT. Amino acid sequence: CASSLGTSGKTNYLSTDTQYF.

This clonotype was observed at least ten times. This chain links TRBV12-3 or TRBV12-4 with TRBJ2-7; D is unclear. The length of the CDR3 is 12 residues. V was trimmed by 5 bases and J by 3 bases, leaving 8 bases between them. CDR3 DNA sequence: TGTGCCAGCAGTCAGAACAGCTACGAGCAGTACTTC. This encodes CASSQNSYEQYF.